This T cell receptor beta chain was sequenced in a study of blood T cells in healthy people across ages. Study-wide results and caveats: Naive T cell percentage strongly correlated with TCR beta diversity.

This clonotype was counted only a few times. Its antigen is not identified. Primed by a sample-barcoded 5' primer and a J-beta primer mix, a second PCR proceeded for 7 to 11 cycles. TCRdb re-called the 5' RACE reads with MiXCR, one entry per CDR3 protein. In the table there are about 900,000 distinct CDR3 sequences, around 49% of which are singletons. The CDR3 consists of 13 residues. The V and J ends lost 5 bases and 3 bases, in that order; junction bases with no gene match: 4. Germline CDR1 is SQVTM and CDR2 is ANQGSEA. Sequenced input: blood. The TCR originated in a man aged 30 to 45 in good health. The chain combines TRBV29-1 with TRBJ2-5; 9 bases align to TRBD2. The CDR3 sequence: CSVPSGVKETQYF. As DNA, the CDR3 is TGCAGCGTTCCTAGCGGGGTGAAAGAGACCCAGTACTTC.